These T cell receptor beta chains were read from a single sample in a study of T-cell memory formation after mild COVID-19. TCRdb re-called the 5' RACE reads through MiXCR, storing one row per CDR3 protein. The table records some 600,000 distinct CDR3 sequences, roughly a sixth of them present only once. Sequences were obtained from PBMCs or a T cell subset sorted from them (not recorded which). These receptor sequences come from an adult woman who had mild COVID-19 (a few samples of this study predate the infection). Cell type and time point are not known. Each CDR3 is given with its conserved first and last residue. Fields, in order: D gene, V gene, clone size, J gene, CDR3 DNA, CDR3 protein. A D gene is named only where the DNA matches it firmly. Clone size is stated in some rows and not others, as once, few, many or a class when expanded.

>-|TRBV10-3|-|TRBJ2-5
TGTGCCATCAGTCGAGGGGGATCTCTCCAAGAGACCCAGTACTTC
CAISRGGSLQETQYF
>-|TRBV5-1|-|TRBJ1-5
TGCGCCAGCAGCTTGGGGGCCGGGGGCAATCAGCCCCAGCATTTT
CASSLGAGGNQPQHF
>-|TRBV12-3/TRBV12-4|few|TRBJ2-1
TGTGCCAGCAGTTCCCCATCCAGCGGCTCCTACAATGAGCAGTTCTTC
CASSSPSSGSYNEQFF
>TRBD2|TRBV12-3/TRBV12-4|few|TRBJ2-1
TGTGCCAGCAGCAAAAGACTAGCGGGACGAGTCTACAATGAGCAGTTCTTC
CASSKRLAGRVYNEQFF
>-|TRBV7-9|few|TRBJ1-2
TGTGCCAGCAGCCCTCCAGGGACGCCGGGCTACACCTTC
CASSPPGTPGYTF
>-|TRBV30|few|TRBJ2-1
TGTGCCTGGGGATTCAGTGAGCAGTTCTTC
CAWGFSEQFF
>TRBD1|TRBV19|few|TRBJ1-5
TGTGCCAGTAGTATCGCGACAGGGAATCAGCCCCAGCATTTT
CASSIATGNQPQHF
>TRBD2|TRBV25-1|few|TRBJ2-5
TGTGCCAGCAGTGAGTGGACTAGCGGGGCACAAGAGACCCAGTACTTC
CASSEWTSGAQETQYF
>-|TRBV6-6|-|TRBJ2-7
TGTGCCAGCAGTCCAGGGGGGGGGCAATACGAGCAGTACTTC
CASSPGGGQYEQYF
>TRBD1|TRBV5-1|-|TRBJ2-7
TGCGCCAGCAGCTTCGGGACAGGGGATACTCGGAGGTCCTACGAGCAGTACTTC
CASSFGTGDTRRSYEQYF
>TRBD1|TRBV7-2|few|TRBJ2-5
TGTGCCAGCAGCTCCCGGGACAGGACAGAGACCCAGTACTTC
CASSSRDRTETQYF
>TRBD1|TRBV27|few|TRBJ1-2
TGTGCCAGCAGTTTATCCGGACAGGGAGGGGGCTACACCTTC
CASSLSGQGGGYTF
>TRBD1|TRBV12-3/TRBV12-4|-|TRBJ2-1
TGTGCCAGTGGACAGGTGGTCTACAATGAGCAGTTCTTC
CASGQVVYNEQFF
>TRBD1|TRBV12-3/TRBV12-4|-|TRBJ1-1
TGTGCCAGCAGCCGGACAGGGGGCCCTGAAGCTTTCTTT
CASSRTGGPEAFF
>-|TRBV7-6|many|TRBJ2-3
TGTGCCAGCAGCTTTGGAGGGGGTAGCACAGATACGCAGTATTTT
CASSFGGGSTDTQYF
>TRBD2|TRBV30|-|TRBJ2-1
TGTGCCTGGAGTTGGACTAGCTACTACAATGAGCAGTTCTTC
CAWSWTSYYNEQFF
>-|TRBV2|few|TRBJ1-5
TGTGCCAGCAGCCGAAGGACAGATAATCAGCCCCAGCATTTT
CASSRRTDNQPQHF
>TRBD2|TRBV11-1|few|TRBJ2-7
TGTGCCAGCAGCTGGGGGGGTGGCGAGCAGTACTTC
CASSWGGGEQYF
>-|TRBV5-1|-|TRBJ1-3
TGCGCCAGCAGCTTGAACAGGGCTGGAAACACCATATATTTT
CASSLNRAGNTIYF
>TRBD2|TRBV7-2|-|TRBJ2-1
TGTGCCAGCAGCCTTATCCGGGGGGGCTCCTACAATGAGCAGTTCTTC
CASSLIRGGSYNEQFF
>-|TRBV3-1|many|TRBJ2-3
TGTGCCAGCAGCCAAACGTCTAGCACAGATACGCAGTATTTT
CASSQTSSTDTQYF
>TRBD1|TRBV6-1|-|TRBJ1-1
TGTGCCAGCAGTGAAGGGGGGGACAGCAGAGAAGCTTTCTTT
CASSEGGDSREAFF